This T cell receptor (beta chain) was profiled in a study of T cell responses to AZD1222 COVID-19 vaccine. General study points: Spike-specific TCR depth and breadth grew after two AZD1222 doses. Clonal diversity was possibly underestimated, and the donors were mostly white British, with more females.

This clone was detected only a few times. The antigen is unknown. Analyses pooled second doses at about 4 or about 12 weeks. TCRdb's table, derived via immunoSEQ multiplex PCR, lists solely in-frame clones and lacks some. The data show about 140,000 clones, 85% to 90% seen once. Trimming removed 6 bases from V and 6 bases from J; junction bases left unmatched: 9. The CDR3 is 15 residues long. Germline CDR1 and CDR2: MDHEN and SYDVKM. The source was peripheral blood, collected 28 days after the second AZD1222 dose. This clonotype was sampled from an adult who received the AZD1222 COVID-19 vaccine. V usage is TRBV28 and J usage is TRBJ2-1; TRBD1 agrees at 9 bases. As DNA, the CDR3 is TGTGCCAGCAGCAGGGCCGGGACAGGGTTCAATGAGCAGTTCTTC. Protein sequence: CASSRAGTGFNEQFF.